The entry below gives a single TCR beta chain sequence along with its context. The specificity of this receptor is unknown. Within one base of it there is no much larger clone, and no base qualities were kept. The data are from a study of siplizumab effects on memory and regulatory T cells (dated by TCRdb to between 2018 and 2021). Turning to the overall study: The study looked at the effect of siplizumab, an anti-CD2 antibody, on alloreactive T-cell subsets in allogeneic mixed lymphocyte reactions made from human PBMCs. Broad study findings and their caveats: Siplizumab significantly reduced the cumulative frequency of alloreactive sequences traceable to unstimulated CD4+ memory T cells. Of the alloreactive CD4+ clones that could be mapped, the Treg-derived share averaged roughly 73% with siplizumab compared with about 27% in control reactions. Compared with memory T cells, unstimulated naive T cells appeared more diverse, and naive cells seemed to make a substantial contribution to the alloresponse. Because sequences below about 10^-5 frequency were poorly captured, only a minor fraction of alloreactive clones could be mapped to unstimulated subsets. For roughly 75-97% of proliferating CD4+ or CD8+ clones, no naive or memory phenotype could be assigned. The suppressive function of proliferating Tregs from siplizumab cultures was not functionally confirmed.

V is pared back by 0 bases and J by 0 bases, with 9 bases lying between the germline termini. CDR1 is given as SGHRS and CDR2 as YFSETQ, both from the germline V gene. The CDR3 holds 15 amino acids from the cysteine to the phenylalanine. The entry retains the CDR3 DNA only, 45 bases that are in frame from base 1. Sorted unstimulated T cells and proliferating T cells recovered from mixed lymphocyte reactions were subjected to TCRbeta CDR3 sequencing. Fresh whole blood from nine to ten HLA-typed healthy donors was used as the source from which PBMCs were isolated. To map where alloreactive clones came from, CD4+ non-regulatory T cells in the unstimulated state were FACS-sorted. Libraries came from the immunoSEQ multiplex PCR assay. Each sample had 85,000 to 100,000 TCR templates assayed by the deep sequencing platform. Genomic DNA extracted from sorted T cells was used for TCRbeta CDR3 sequencing. The paper's processing steps were these. The R programming language was used for the clonal analysis of the TCRbeta CDR3 data. Alloreactive CD4+ and CD8+ clones were identified by comparing unstimulated samples to CFSE-low samples taken after the reaction. Regulatory or non-regulatory origin of alloreactive CD4+ clones was assigned by matching sequences to the sorted unstimulated Treg and non-Treg repertoires. TCRdb re-hosts the immuneACCESS table, in-frame sequences only. Its copies lack some clones; in the studies checked, an unresolved V gene accounts for under half of them, and the cause for the rest is not known. The V and J calls and the clone size are those of that table, but D and trimming were determined from the DNA. Counted in this sample were approximately 94,000 clones; 94% of them appeared once. The ten largest make up 1% to 1.5% of the sample.

This receptor was obtained from a human donor in good health. The chain is made from TRBV5-1 and TRBJ1-1; the D gene is unclear. Sequencing was done on a sample of non-Treg CD4+ T cells sorted from blood. The intended sense of this specimen's cell subset or site label: FACS-sorted unstimulated CD4+ non-regulatory T cells. CDR3 reads: CASSLDYLMNTEAFF. The sequenced DNA: TGCGCCAGCAGCTTGGACTATCTGATGAACACTGAAGCTTTCTTT.